This paragraph covers one TCR beta chain sequence. Its specificity is unknown. The PCR was carried out with 60 Vbeta primers and 13 Jbeta primers. The table came from immunoSEQ multiplex PCR; TCRdb's copy has only in-frame clones and leaves some out. The sample carries tens of thousands of clones, 73% recorded once. With 0 bases removed from V and 6 bases from J, the gap between germline ends came to 15 bases. The V gene's germline CDR1 is GTSNPN and CDR2 SVGIG (reference sequence). The CDR3 consists of 14 residues. These data come from a study of cytomegalovirus exposure and HLA in healthy donors. Study results and limitations: Rare sequences made up most TCRs, while some public TCRs were found in many donors.

Though nominally healthy at sampling, donors likely had unrecorded immune exposures. Sample: PBMCs. The TCR comes from a man between 45 and 60 years old in good health and CMV-seronegative. The chain has TRBV30 and TRBJ2-7, with D possibly TRBD2 on 6 matching bases. Here the CDR3 reads CAWSVGALGGEQYF. The CDR3 coding sequence is TGTGCCTGGAGTGTAGGAGCCCTGGGGGGCGAGCAGTACTTC. Supplemented by reference TRBV30 and TRBJ2-7, the full variable domain reads SQTIHQWPATLVQPVGSPLSLECTVEGTSNPNLYWYRQAAGRGLQLLFYSVGIGQISSEVPQNLSASRPQDRQFILSSKKLLLSDSGFYLCAWSVGALGGEQYFGPGTRLTVT.